This TCR beta chain came from a study of T-cell memory formation after mild COVID-19. Using its own MiXCR run on the 5' RACE reads, TCRdb lists one record per CDR3 protein. This sample carries 150,000 to 200,000 distinct CDR3 sequences, 20% to 25% of them seen once, and the ten largest clones take approximately 22%. This clonotype was seen a handful of times. The CDR3 is 13 residues long. The V gene lost 3 bases and the J gene lost 6 bases, with 6 bases spanning the gap. Looked up from germline, CDR1 is MNHEY and CDR2 is SMNVEV (reference sequence). Material for sequencing was PBMCs or a T cell subset sorted from them (not recorded which). The clonotype comes from an adult woman who had mild COVID-19 (a few samples of this study predate the infection). Cell type and time point are not known. The chain has TRBV27 and TRBJ2-6; weak D call: TRBD2 (5 bases). CDR3 coding DNA: TGTGCCAGCAGTTTCCGGGAGGCCAACGTCCTGACTTTC. Translating gives CASSFREANVLTF.